What follows is one TCR beta chain and its context. Trimming took 1 base from V and 1 from J, leaving 7 bases between them. Germline values: CDR1 SGHAT, CDR2 FQNNGV. The CDR3 consists of 14 residues. Using immunoSEQ multiplex PCR, the repertoire was profiled, and TCRdb retains in-frame clones only, with some absent. The sample contains 200,000 to 250,000 clones, roughly 82% of which appear only once. These data originate in a study of blood T cell repertoires in COVID-19. The chain employs TRBV11-2 and TRBJ1-2; D is unresolved. The receptor's source is a woman of 80 years or more with COVID-19, enrolled during active disease. The sequencing input was peripheral blood. CDR3 bases: TGTGCCAGCAGCTTAGTCGGGTTTAACTATGGCTACACCTTC. Its protein product is CASSLVGFNYGYTF. Filled out from reference TRBV11-2 and TRBJ1-2, the complete variable domain reads EAGVAQSPRYKIIEKRQSVAFWCNPISGHATLYWYQQILGQGPKLLIQFQNNGVVDDSQLPKDRFSAERLKGVDSTLKIQPAKLEDSAVYLCASSLVGFNYGYTFGSGTRLTVV.